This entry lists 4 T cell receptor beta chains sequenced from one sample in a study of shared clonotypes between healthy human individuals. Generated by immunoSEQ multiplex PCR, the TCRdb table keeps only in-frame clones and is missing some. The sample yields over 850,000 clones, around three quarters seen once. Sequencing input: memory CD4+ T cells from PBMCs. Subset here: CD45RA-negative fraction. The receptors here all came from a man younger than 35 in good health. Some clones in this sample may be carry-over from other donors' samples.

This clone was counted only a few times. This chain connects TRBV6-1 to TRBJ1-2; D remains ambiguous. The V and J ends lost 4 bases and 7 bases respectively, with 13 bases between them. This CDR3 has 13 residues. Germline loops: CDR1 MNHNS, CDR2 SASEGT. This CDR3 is CASSGGPTGGYTF. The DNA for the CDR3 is TGTGCCAGCAGTGGAGGTCCGACGGGTGGCTACACCTTC.

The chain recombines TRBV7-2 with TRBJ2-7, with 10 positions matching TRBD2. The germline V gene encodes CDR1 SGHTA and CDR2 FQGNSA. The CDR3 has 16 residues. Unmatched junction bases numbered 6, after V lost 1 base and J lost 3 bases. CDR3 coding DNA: TGTGCCAGCAGCTTAGATTCGTCTAGCGGGAGCTACGAGCAGTACTTC. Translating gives CASSLDSSSGSYEQYF.

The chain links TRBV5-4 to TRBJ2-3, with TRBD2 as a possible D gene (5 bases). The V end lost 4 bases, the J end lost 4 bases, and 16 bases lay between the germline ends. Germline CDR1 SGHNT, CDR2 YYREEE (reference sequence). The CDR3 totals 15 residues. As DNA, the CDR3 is TGTGCCAGCAGCCCCTCCCCCGGGAAACCAGATACGCAGTATTTT. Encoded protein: CASSPSPGKPDTQYF.

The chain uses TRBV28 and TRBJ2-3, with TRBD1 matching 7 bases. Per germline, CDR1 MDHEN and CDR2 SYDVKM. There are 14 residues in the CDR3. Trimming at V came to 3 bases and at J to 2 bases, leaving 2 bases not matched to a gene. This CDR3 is CASSLGQLTDTQYF. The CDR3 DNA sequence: TGTGCCAGCAGTTTGGGACAGCTCACAGATACGCAGTATTTT.